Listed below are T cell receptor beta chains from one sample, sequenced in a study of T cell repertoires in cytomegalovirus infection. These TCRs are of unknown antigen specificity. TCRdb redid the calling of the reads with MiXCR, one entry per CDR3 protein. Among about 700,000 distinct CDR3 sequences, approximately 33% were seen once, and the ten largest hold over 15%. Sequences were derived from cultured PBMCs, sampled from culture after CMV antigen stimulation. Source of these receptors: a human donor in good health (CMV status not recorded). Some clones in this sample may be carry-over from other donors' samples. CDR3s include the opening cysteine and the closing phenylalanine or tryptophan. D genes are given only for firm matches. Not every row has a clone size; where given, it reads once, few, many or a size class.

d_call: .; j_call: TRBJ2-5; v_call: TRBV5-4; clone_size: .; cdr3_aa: CASSLSQKETQYF; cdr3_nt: TGTGCCAGCAGCTTAAGTCAGAAAGAGACCCAGTACTTC
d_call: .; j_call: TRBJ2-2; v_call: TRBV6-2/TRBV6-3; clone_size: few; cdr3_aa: CASIAGSNTGELFF; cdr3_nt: TGTGCCAGCATCGCGGGGAGCAACACCGGGGAGCTGTTTTTT
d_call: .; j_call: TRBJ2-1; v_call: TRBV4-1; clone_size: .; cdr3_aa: CASSQGPSYNEQFF; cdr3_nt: TGCGCCAGCAGCCAAGGGCCTAGCTACAATGAGCAGTTCTTC
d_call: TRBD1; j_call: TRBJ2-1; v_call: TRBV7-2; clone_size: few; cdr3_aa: CASSLEGTGRFEQFF; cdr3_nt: TGTGCCAGCAGCTTAGAAGGGACAGGGAGGTTTGAGCAGTTCTTC
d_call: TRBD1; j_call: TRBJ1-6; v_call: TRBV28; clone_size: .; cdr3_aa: CASSFLQGAGSPLHF; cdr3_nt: TGTGCCAGCAGTTTTCTACAGGGGGCAGGGTCACCCCTCCACTTT
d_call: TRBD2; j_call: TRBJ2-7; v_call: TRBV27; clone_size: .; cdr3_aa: CASRRGGAGEFYEQYF; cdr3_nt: TGTGCCAGCAGGCGAGGAGGCGCGGGAGAGTTTTACGAGCAGTACTTC
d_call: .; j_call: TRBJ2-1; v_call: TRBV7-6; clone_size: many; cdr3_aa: CASSVRHRESSYNEQFF; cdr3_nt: TGTGCCAGCAGCGTAAGACACCGGGAGAGCTCCTACAATGAGCAGTTCTTC
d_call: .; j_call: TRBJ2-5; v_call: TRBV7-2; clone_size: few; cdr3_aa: CASSRQGTGSREYQETQYF; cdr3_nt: TGTGCCAGCAGCCGGCAGGGAACGGGAAGTAGGGAGTACCAAGAGACCCAGTACTTC
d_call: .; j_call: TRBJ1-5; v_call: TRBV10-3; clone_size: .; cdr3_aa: CAISESLGPGAKGNQPQHF; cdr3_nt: TGTGCCATCAGTGAGTCACTGGGACCGGGGGCAAAGGGCAATCAGCCCCAGCATTTT
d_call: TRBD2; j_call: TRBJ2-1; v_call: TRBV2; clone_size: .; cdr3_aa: CASTRSSLAGHSYNEQFF; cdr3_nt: TGTGCCAGCACCCGCTCCTCTCTAGCGGGCCACTCCTACAATGAGCAGTTCTTC
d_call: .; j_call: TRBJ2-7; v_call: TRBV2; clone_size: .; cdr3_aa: CASKWRETYEQYF; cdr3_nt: TGTGCCAGCAAGTGGCGGGAAACCTACGAGCAGTACTTC
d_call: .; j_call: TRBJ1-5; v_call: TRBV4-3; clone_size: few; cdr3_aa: CASSRDKTGQPQHF; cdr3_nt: TGCGCCAGCAGCCGAGACAAGACGGGCCAGCCCCAGCATTTT
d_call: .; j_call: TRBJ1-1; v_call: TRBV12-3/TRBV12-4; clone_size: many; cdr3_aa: CASSFRYSLNTEAFF; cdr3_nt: TGTGCCAGCAGTTTCCGTTACAGTCTGAACACTGAAGCTTTCTTT
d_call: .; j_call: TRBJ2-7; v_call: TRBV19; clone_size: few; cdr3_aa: CASSMNRFYEQYF; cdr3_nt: TGTGCCAGTAGTATGAACCGATTCTACGAGCAGTACTTC
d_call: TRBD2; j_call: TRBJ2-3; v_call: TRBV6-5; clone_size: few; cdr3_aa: CASGAGGDLGDTQYF; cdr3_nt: TGTGCCAGCGGAGCGGGAGGGGACCTGGGAGATACGCAGTATTTT
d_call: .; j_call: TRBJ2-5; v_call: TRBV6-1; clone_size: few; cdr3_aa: CASSDAPEETQYF; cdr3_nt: TGTGCCAGCAGTGACGCTCCCGAAGAGACCCAGTACTTC
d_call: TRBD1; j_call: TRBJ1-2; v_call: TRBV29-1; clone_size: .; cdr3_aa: CSVEGSTGGFGYTF; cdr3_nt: TGCAGCGTTGAGGGATCGACAGGGGGCTTTGGCTACACCTTC
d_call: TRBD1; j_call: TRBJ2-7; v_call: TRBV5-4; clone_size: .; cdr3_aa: CASSLMQGARGSSYEQYF; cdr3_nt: TGTGCCAGCAGCTTGATGCAGGGGGCCCGTGGGAGCTCCTACGAGCAGTACTTC
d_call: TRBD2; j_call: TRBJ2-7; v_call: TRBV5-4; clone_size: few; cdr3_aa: CASSSQREVTYEQYF; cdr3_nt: TGTGCCAGCAGTTCCCAGCGGGAGGTAACCTACGAGCAGTACTTC
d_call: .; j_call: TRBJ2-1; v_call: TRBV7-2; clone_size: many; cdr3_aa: CASSIGRGWGKEQFF; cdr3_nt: TGTGCCAGCAGCATAGGAAGGGGGTGGGGTAAAGAGCAGTTCTTC
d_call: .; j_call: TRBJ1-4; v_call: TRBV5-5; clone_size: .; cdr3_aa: CASNPSGDEKLFF; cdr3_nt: TGTGCCAGCAACCCTTCGGGGGATGAAAAACTGTTTTTT
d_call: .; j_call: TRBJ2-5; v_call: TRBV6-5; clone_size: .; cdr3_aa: CATRRGETQYF; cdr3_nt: TGTGCCACTCGCCGGGGGGAGACCCAGTACTTC